A single sample gave rise to the 7 T cell receptor beta chains below, sequenced in a study of CD8+CD57+ T cells in acquired aplastic anemia. The template for TCR beta VDJ and CDR3 sequence profiling was genomic DNA. TCRdb redid the calling of the reads with MiXCR, one entry per CDR3 protein. The sample carries hundreds of thousands of distinct CDR3 sequences, roughly 45% recorded once. Those patients picked for sequencing had displayed CD8+CD57+ cell expansion on flow cytometry. Sequenced input: sorted CD4+, CD8+, or CD8+CD57+ T cells (not recorded which) from PBMCs. These receptors came from a human donor with aplastic anemia.

This clonotype was counted at least ten times. J is TRBJ2-2 and V is TRBV19, with D perhaps matching TRBD1 (5 bases). Germline CDR1 reads LNHDA; CDR2 reads SQIVND (reference sequence). Between the trimmed V and J ends, which lost 3 bases and 9 bases, there was a span of 14 bases. The CDR3 sequence is 14 residues long. DNA of the CDR3: TGTGCCAGTAGTATCCGCGACAGCTCCAGGGAGCTGTTTTTT. Translating gives CASSIRDSSRELFF.

The rearrangement links TRBV5-1 to TRBJ1-1; D ambiguous. The germline V gene has CDR1 SGHRS and CDR2 YFSETQ. V dropped 7 bases and J dropped 1 base, with 17 bases sitting between them. The CDR3 runs to 15 residues. CDR3 nucleotide sequence: TGCGCCAGCCGCTCCCAAGTGACGGGGAACACTGAAGCTTTCTTT. Translated: CASRSQVTGNTEAFF.

V gene TRBV12-3 or TRBV12-4 combines with J gene TRBJ1-2, with D unresolved. This CDR3 spans 13 amino acids. V lost 5 bases, J lost 8 bases, and 15 bases lay in between. The CDR3 coding sequence is TGTGCCAGCAGTGACCCCCAGGATCGCGGCTACACCTTC. It specifies CASSDPQDRGYTF.

This chain links TRBV2 with TRBJ2-7; D call uncertain. The germline CDR1 and CDR2 sequences are SNHLY and FYNNEI. The V end lost 7 bases, the J end lost 1 base, and 14 bases lay between the germline ends. This CDR3 comprises 14 residues. The CDR3 DNA sequence: TGTGCCAGCACCCTGTCGTACACTTCCTACGAGCAGTACTTC. Amino acid sequence: CASTLSYTSYEQYF.

This chain uses TRBV6-6 with TRBJ1-5, with unresolved D. The CDR3 has 14 amino acids. V shed 2 bases and J shed 10 bases, with 15 bases lying between them. Per germline, CDR1 MNHNY and CDR2 SVGAGI (reference sequence). The CDR3 region has the DNA TGTGCCAGCAGTTACGGGAGAGATAATTCACCCCAGCATTTT. Protein sequence: CASSYGRDNSPQHF.

This clonotype was observed many times. The chain employs TRBV27 and TRBJ1-2; TRBD1 aligns across 7 bases. The CDR3 length is 14 residues. The trim removed 0 bases at V and 4 bases at J, leaving 2 bases unmatched. The germline V gene has CDR1 MNHEY and CDR2 SMNVEV (reference sequence). CDR3 loop: CASSLSRQGYGYTF. For the CDR3, the DNA is TGTGCCAGCAGTTTATCGAGACAGGGCTATGGCTACACCTTC.

Only one count was recorded for this clonotype. This rearrangement joins TRBV10-3 to TRBJ1-2; no clear D gene. CDR1 ENHRY and CDR2 SYGVKD come from the germline V gene. The CDR3 loop spans 13 amino acids. The V gene lost 2 bases and the J gene lost 4 bases, with 8 bases spanning the gap. In DNA, the CDR3 is TGTGCCATCAGTGAGCCTATGGCCTATGGCTACACCTTC. It codes for CAISEPMAYGYTF.